The 32 T cell receptor beta chains presented below share a single source sample, sequenced in a study of human T cells and chemical hapten exposure. Sample time point: patch test 3, about 24 weeks after DPC sensitization. Treatment meaning: therapeutic diphenylcyclopropenone sensitization with weekly scalp DPC. A single record per CDR3 protein comes from TCRdb applying MiXCR to the RACE reads. The repertoire consists of around 130,000 distinct CDR3 sequences, with about 11% occurring once and the leading ten covering approximately 2.5%. This sample comprised whole blood, obtained in connection with sensitization to the hapten diphenylcyclopropenone (DPC). These receptors originate from a woman aged 45-60 years with alopecia areata. Some clones in this sample may be carry-over from other donors' samples.

This clonotype was seen ten or more times. This chain uses TRBV4-2 with TRBJ2-7; D is ambiguous. V was cut by 1 base and J by 2 bases, with 12 bases left in between. Germline V gene lookup returns CDR1 LGHNA and CDR2 YNFKEQ. This CDR3 is built from 15 residues. The chain's CDR3 is CASSQASGVTYEQYF. As DNA, the CDR3 is TGTGCCAGCAGCCAAGCTTCCGGAGTTACCTACGAGCAGTACTTC.

This clonotype was recorded many times. The gene calls are TRBV5-4 and TRBJ2-7, with TRBD2 identical over 8 bases. This CDR3 is 13 amino acids long. Looked up from germline, CDR1 is SGHNT and CDR2 is YYREEE (reference sequence). Losses at the gene ends were 3 bases for V and 5 bases for J; bases not matched to a gene: 4. CDR3 region: CASSYSGIDEQYF. CDR3 DNA: TGTGCCAGCAGCTATAGCGGGATCGACGAGCAGTACTTC.

There are a few counts of this clonotype. This chain connects TRBV20-1 to TRBJ2-3; a possible D gene is TRBD2 (5 bases). The ends were cut back, 0 bases at V and 0 bases at J, with 13 bases in the middle. Looked up from germline, CDR1 is DFQATT and CDR2 is SNEGSKA (reference sequence). The CDR3 length is 16 residues. CDR3 sequence: CSARDTFRGSTDTQYF. DNA of the CDR3: TGCAGTGCTAGAGATACCTTCCGCGGGAGCACAGATACGCAGTATTTT.

This clonotype has a handful of counts. V and J are TRBV20-1 and TRBJ2-7; TRBD1 is a possible D gene (6 bases). This CDR3 comprises 14 residues. V lost 5 bases, J lost 0 bases, and 14 bases lay in between. CDR1 is DFQATT, CDR2 SNEGSKA, per germline (reference sequence). CDR3 coding DNA: TGCAGTGCTTCCGACAGGAGGAGCTCCTACGAGCAGTACTTC. Protein: CSASDRRSSYEQYF.

The chain is built from TRBV20-1 and TRBJ1-5, with TRBD1 as a possible D gene (5 bases). Per germline, CDR1 DFQATT and CDR2 SNEGSKA (reference sequence). The CDR3 totals 13 residues. V was cut by 2 bases and J by 3 bases, with 8 bases left in between. CDR3 sequence (DNA): TGCAGTGCTAGACAGGGTAACAATCAGCCCCAGCATTTT. This codes for CSARQGNNQPQHF.

In this sample, this clonotype turned up many times. The rearrangement uses TRBV29-1 and TRBJ2-7, with 13 nucleotides matching TRBD2. V trimming: 5 bases; J trimming: 4 bases; junction bases outside the gene matches: 11. The V gene's germline CDR1 is SQVTM and CDR2 ANQGSEA. The CDR3 totals 16 residues. CDR3 loop: CSVSGLAGETPYEQYF. In DNA form, the CDR3 reads TGCAGCGTTTCTGGACTAGCGGGAGAGACTCCATACGAGCAGTACTTC.

This clonotype was seen a handful of times. The chain joins TRBV5-1 to TRBJ2-7; D perhaps matches TRBD1 (6 bases). V lost 1 base and J lost 4, with 15 bases in between. The CDR3 is made up of 15 amino acids. CDR1 SGHRS and CDR2 YFSETQ come from the germline V gene. CDR3 in DNA: TGCGCCAGCAGCTTGCCCTTGGACAGTCGGTACGAGCAGTACTTC. Its protein is CASSLPLDSRYEQYF.

This clonotype was seen a handful of times. The genes are TRBV20-1 and TRBJ2-3; TRBD2 agrees at 7 bases. Unmatched junction bases numbered 13, after V lost 0 bases and J lost 1 base. Germline V gives CDR1 DFQATT, CDR2 SNEGSKA (reference sequence). The CDR3 is 18 residues long. CDR3 nucleotide sequence: TGCAGTGCTAGAGATCCATCGTCTAGCGGACTTCGCACAGATACGCAGTATTTT. This codes for CSARDPSSSGLRTDTQYF.

This clonotype was picked up a small number of times. This chain connects TRBV7-2 to TRBJ2-5; TRBD1 matches 7 bases. The germline gives CDR1 SGHTA, CDR2 FQGNSA. Losses at the gene ends were 1 base for V and 2 bases for J; bases not matched to a gene: 1. The CDR3 runs to 14 residues. The CDR3 nucleotides read TGTGCCAGCAGCTTAGTACAGGGGCAAGAGACCCAGTACTTC. Protein: CASSLVQGQETQYF.

This clonotype has a handful of counts. The chain has TRBV6-5 and TRBJ1-4; TRBD1 might be the D (5 bases). The CDR3 length is 13 residues. Germline CDR1 and CDR2: MNHEY and SVGAGI. Trimming removed 0 bases at V and 7 bases at J, with 6 bases between. CDR3 nucleotide sequence: TGTGCCAGCAGTTACTCCGGGGGTGAAAAACTGTTTTTT. Translation gives CASSYSGGEKLFF.

V gene TRBV12-3 or TRBV12-4 combines with J gene TRBJ2-7; D not resolved. Trimming pared 6 bases from V and 8 bases from J, leaving 20 bases between. The CDR3 covers 14 residues. CDR3 nucleotides: TGTGCCAGCAGCCCGGTCAGAACCTCCCACCAGCAGTACTTC. Protein product: CASSPVRTSHQQYF.

A few counts support this clonotype. This sequence joins TRBV12-3 or TRBV12-4 and TRBJ1-1, with TRBD1 as a possible D gene (5 bases). The V end lost 7 bases, the J end lost 5 bases, and 11 bases lay between the germline ends. The CDR3 spans 12 residues. This CDR3 is CASTIKGTEAFF. Here the CDR3 DNA reads TGTGCCAGCACCATTAAGGGGACTGAAGCTTTCTTT.

This chain uses TRBV10-3 with TRBJ2-1; TRBD2 matches 11 bases. The CDR3 runs to 15 residues. Trimming cost V 0 bases and J 8 bases; bases outside gene matches: 3. CDR1 ENHRY and CDR2 SYGVKD come from the germline V gene. CDR3 coding DNA: TGTGCCATCAGTGAGTCCACTAGCGGGAGCGATGAGCAGTTCTTC. Translating it yields CAISESTSGSDEQFF.

This clonotype has only a few counts. The chain has TRBV29-1 and TRBJ2-7; D gene ambiguous. The germline V gene has CDR1 SQVTM and CDR2 ANQGSEA. This CDR3 contains 11 residues. V lost 6 bases and J 6 bases, leaving 12 bases between the germline ends. The CDR3 protein is CSVEYKGEQYF. The CDR3 coding sequence is TGCAGCGTCGAATATAAAGGCGAGCAGTACTTC.

Ten or more counts support this clonotype. Here the CDR3 DNA reads TGCGCCAGCAGCTTGGGCGCACAGGGCACTAATGAAAAACTGTTTTTT. This codes for CASSLGAQGTNEKLFF. This chain connects TRBV5-1 to TRBJ1-4, with a tentative D call TRBD1 (6 bases). Germline-derived CDR1 and CDR2 are SGHRS and YFSETQ. The CDR3 consists of 16 residues. Trimming pared 0 bases from V and 2 bases from J, leaving 11 bases between. The variable domain in full, completed from reference TRBV5-1 and TRBJ1-4, reads KAGVTQTPRYLIKTRGQQVTLSCSPISGHRSVSWYQQTPGQGLQFLFEYFSETQRNKGNFPGRFSGRQFSNSRSEMNVSTLELGDSALYLCASSLGAQGTNEKLFFGSGTQLSVL.

This clonotype was detected a few times. This rearrangement joins TRBV6-2 or TRBV6-3 to TRBJ1-2, with 7 positions matching TRBD1. The CDR3 length is 14 residues. Germline V gene data show CDR1 as MNHEY and CDR2 as SVGEGT. V trimming: 6 bases; J trimming: 3 bases; junction bases outside the gene matches: 7. The CDR3: CASSPTGTDYGYTF. As DNA, the CDR3 is TGTGCCAGCAGCCCGACCGGGACAGACTATGGCTACACCTTC.

The chain has TRBV10-3 and TRBJ1-6; TRBD1 matches 9 bases. With 4 bases clipped from V and 9 bases from J, the junction kept 4 bases outside the gene matches. The length of the CDR3 is 14 residues. CDR1 and CDR2 (germline): ENHRY, SYGVKD. The CDR3 loop is CAISGQGGSSPLHF. The CDR3 region has the DNA TGTGCCATCAGTGGACAGGGGGGGAGTTCACCCCTCCACTTT.

This clonotype was observed a handful of times. The chain combines TRBV12-3 or TRBV12-4 with TRBJ2-2, with D uncertain. Trimming removed 6 bases from V and 4 bases from J, with 9 bases in between. The CDR3 has 13 amino acids. This chain's CDR3 is CASREVGTGELFF. In nucleotides, the CDR3 is TGTGCCAGCAGGGAAGTAGGCACCGGGGAGCTGTTTTTT.

CDR3 in DNA: TGTGCCAGCAGCCTGGGCCAGCACCCCCAGCATTTT. It encodes CASSLGQHPQHF. The V and J genes are TRBV3-1 and TRBJ1-5, with D uncertain. The CDR3 has 12 residues. The germline V and J ends were trimmed by 4 bases and 10 bases, with 11 bases remaining between them. CDR1 LGHDT and CDR2 YNNKEL come from the germline V gene (reference sequence). Supplemented by reference TRBV3-1 and TRBJ1-5, the full variable domain reads DTAVSQTPKYLVTQMGNDKSIKCEQNLGHDTMYWYKQDSKKFLKIMFSYNNKELIINETVPNRFSPKSPDKAHLNLHINSLELGDSAVYFCASSLGQHPQHFGDGTRLSIL.

In its sample, this clonotype was seen a few times. This chain joins TRBV18 and TRBJ2-7; D might be TRBD2 (5 bases). V was pared by 6 bases and J by 3 bases, with 12 bases between. CDR3 length: 13 amino acids. CDR1 is KGHSH, CDR2 LQKENI, per germline. The CDR3 protein is CASSPEEYYEQYF. CDR3 DNA: TGTGCCAGCTCCCCGGAGGAATACTACGAGCAGTACTTC.

This clonotype was counted between two and nine times. This chain connects TRBV12-5 to TRBJ1-5; D possibly corresponds to TRBD1 (6 bases). CDR3 length: 14 residues. Trimming took 6 bases from V and 4 from J, leaving 13 bases between them. Germline V gives CDR1 LGHNT, CDR2 FRNRAP. CDR3 region: CASGPDRSNQPQHF. Written as DNA, the CDR3 is TGTGCTAGTGGACCGGACAGAAGTAATCAGCCCCAGCATTTT.

In this sample, this clonotype turned up a few times. The chain couples TRBV21-1 to TRBJ1-5; the table's D gene call, TRBD1, was not cross checked with the DNA. TRBV21-1 is a listed pseudogene. The length of the CDR3 is 17 residues. CDR3 protein: CASSKIEGAGSNQPQHF. CDR3 nucleotide sequence: TGTGCCAGCAGCAAAATAGAGGGGGCCGGGAGCAATCAGCCCCAGCATTTT.

A few counts support this clonotype. V usage is TRBV28 and J usage is TRBJ2-6; a weak D match, TRBD2 (6 bases). This CDR3 is built from 15 residues. The germline gives CDR1 MDHEN, CDR2 SYDVKM. Trimming pared 3 bases from V and 0 bases from J, leaving 6 bases between. CDR3 nucleotides: TGTGCCAGCAGTTTGGGGGGCTCTGGGGCCAACGTCCTGACTTTC. This encodes CASSLGGSGANVLTF.

In its sample, this clonotype was seen many times. The genes are TRBV7-8 and TRBJ2-3, with D possibly TRBD2 on 5 matching bases. V was clipped by 3 bases and J by 7 bases, with 11 bases between them. Germline CDR1 reads SGHVS; CDR2 reads FQNEAQ. The CDR3 totals 13 residues. The CDR3, as DNA: TGTGCCAGCAGCTTCGAGAGCGGCAATACGCAGTATTTT. This encodes CASSFESGNTQYF. The full variable domain, rest sourced from reference TRBV7-8 and TRBJ2-3, is GAGVSQSPRYKVAKRGQDVALRCDPISGHVSLFWYQQALGQGPEFLTYFQNEAQLDKSGLPSDRFFAERPEGSVSTLKIQRTQQEDSAVYLCASSFESGNTQYFGPGTRLTVL.

The genes are TRBV5-5 and TRBJ1-1; D perhaps matches TRBD1 (6 bases). CDR1 SGHKS and CDR2 YYEKEE come from the germline V gene (reference sequence). CDR3 size: 14 residues. V lost 0 bases and J lost 9, with 15 bases in between. CDR3 loop: CASSLGPDRAQAFF. The DNA for the CDR3 is TGTGCCAGCAGCTTGGGACCGGACAGAGCTCAAGCTTTCTTT. The full variable domain, completed using reference TRBV5-5 and TRBJ1-1, is DAGVTQSPTHLIKTRGQQVTLRCSPISGHKSVSWYQQVLGQGPQFIFQYYEKEERGRGNFPDRFSARQFPNYSSELNVNALLLGDSALYLCASSLGPDRAQAFFGQGTRLTVV.

J is TRBJ1-2 and V is TRBV20-1; D is uncertain. The CDR3 totals 13 residues. CDR1 and CDR2 (germline): DFQATT, SNEGSKA (reference sequence). V was shortened by 0 bases and J by 1 base, with 6 bases between the two germline ends. CDR3 region: CSARDSLNYGYTF. The CDR3 DNA is TGCAGTGCTAGAGACAGCCTTAACTATGGCTACACCTTC.

This clonotype has a count of ten or more. The rearrangement uses TRBV6-5 and TRBJ1-6, with D hard to call. Germline V gene sequence: CDR1 MNHEY, CDR2 SVGAGI. CDR3 length: 14 amino acids. Trimming took 0 bases from V and 3 from J, leaving 3 bases between them. The CDR3 loop reads CASSYSGYNSPLHF. The CDR3 bases are TGTGCCAGCAGTTACTCCGGCTATAATTCACCCCTCCACTTT.

This clonotype was seen more than once but under ten times. This chain joins TRBV7-9 and TRBJ2-3, with a tentative D call TRBD2 (6 bases). CDR3 size: 13 residues. Trimming stripped 4 bases from V and 4 bases from J, with 9 bases between. From germline, CDR1 is SEHNR and CDR2 FQNEAQ (reference sequence). CDR3 nucleotides: TGTGCCAGCAGCTCCCGGAGGGCAGATACGCAGTATTTT. Protein sequence: CASSSRRADTQYF.

This clonotype was counted a few times. The chain uses TRBV12-3 or TRBV12-4 and TRBJ1-5, with unresolved D. There are 14 residues in the CDR3. The ends were cut back, 6 bases at V and 2 bases at J, with 11 bases in the middle. CDR3 coding DNA: TGTGCCAGCAGGTCCGCTGAGGGCAATCAGCCCCAGCATTTT. Protein product: CASRSAEGNQPQHF.

This clonotype was counted a few times. The chain links TRBV9 to TRBJ2-1; D is undetermined. The CDR3 has 16 amino acids. The germline V and J ends were trimmed by 6 bases and 8 bases, with 24 bases remaining between them. Germline loops: CDR1 SGDLS, CDR2 YYNGEE. CDR3 in DNA: TGTGCCAGCACCAAGAATATAAGGACCGATACTGATGAGCAGTTCTTC. It yields the protein CASTKNIRTDTDEQFF.

This clonotype was seen many times. The chain joins TRBV28 to TRBJ1-2, with D perhaps TRBD1 (6 bases). The germline gives CDR1 MDHEN, CDR2 SYDVKM. The CDR3 contains 13 residues. The ends were cut back, 2 bases at V and 2 bases at J, with 6 bases in the middle. CDR3 protein: CASSLTGNYGYTF. CDR3 in DNA: TGTGCCAGCAGTTTAACAGGGAACTATGGCTACACCTTC.

At least ten counts were recorded for this clonotype. The chain carries TRBV28 and TRBJ1-5, with a weak D call TRBD1 (5 bases). Germline CDR1 reads MDHEN; CDR2 reads SYDVKM. The CDR3 contains 14 residues. With 6 bases removed from V and 2 bases from J, the gap between germline ends came to 11 bases. The CDR3 DNA reads as TGTGCCAGCAGCCGGGGAGGGGGCAATCAGCCCCAGCATTTT. This sequence encodes CASSRGGGNQPQHF.